This entry describes one TCR beta chain. This clone was observed a few times. What antigen it recognizes has not been identified. No base quality values were provided; no much bigger clone lies one nucleotide off. The sample belongs to a study of beta chain features in type 1 diabetes (dated by TCRdb to 2016 to 2019). Some background on the complete study: Patients and healthy donors did not differ in mean age, gender distribution, total cell number or subset yield. Regulatory and stem cell-like memory subsets were isolated from only 8 patients and roughly eight healthy donors, whereas naive and central memory subsets came from all 30 or so donors. The study compared TCRB repertoires of sorted circulating CD4+ T cell subsets between recently diagnosed type 1 diabetes patients and matched healthy donors. A total of around 110,000,000 sorted cells were examined across all samples, and RNA yield correlated strongly with the number of cells per subset. On the study overall, not on this receptor specifically: Shorter templates might be favored by PCR, yet because patient and control samples were amplified and corrected together, any such skew would affect both groups equally. In all four CD4+ subsets, TCRB CDR3 length was moderately but significantly shorter in type 1 diabetes patients. Because cDNA was sequenced instead of genomic DNA, activated cells with high expression could be over-represented, although the groups did not differ in activation or CD3 levels. The naive, central memory and regulatory TCRB repertoires appeared to resemble one another more closely among patients than among healthy donors. Patients with type 1 diabetes made fewer insertions and deleted more nucleotides at VDJ recombination sites, implying thymic rearrangement abnormalities. Because the HLA sub-analyses included only small numbers of individuals, any influence of HLA type on TCRB rearrangement was left unresolved.

Each donor gave one peripheral blood draw, averaging approximately 120 mL, which was collected into heparinised tubes. Naive, central memory, regulatory and stem cell-like memory CD4+ T cells were sorted on a BD FACSAria II using a panel including CD45RO, CCR7, CD25, CD127, CD95 and CD27. Purity was above 98% for every sorted population. PBMCs were separated immediately by Lymphoprep density gradient centrifugation and were stained directly, without being cultured. So that batch effects would be minimized, each experiment stained and sorted samples in pairs, pairing one healthy donor with one patient. The entire amount of isolated RNA was reverse transcribed using the High Capacity cDNA Reverse Transcription Kit, so the sequenced TCRB transcripts were expressed ones. Deep immunoSEQ sequencing was applied to naive, central memory and regulatory T cell samples, giving an average of approximately 4 million total reads per sample. Sorted cells were lysed in RLT buffer and RNA was extracted with DNase-treated RNeasy Micro or Mini kits, depending on cell number. To prevent cross-contamination, every cell subset was processed on its own, while patient and healthy donor samples were processed together. The immunoSEQ multiplex PCR was used to amplify TCRB sequences from cDNA, yielding 87-bp fragments that span the CDR3 region. Amplicons were sequenced on the Illumina HiSeq platform. The authors' pipeline ran thus. Synthetic template baselines were used to correct PCR bias computationally, reads within Hamming distance 2 were collapsed together, and singletons that could not be merged were discarded. Reads were aligned against IMGT so that V, D and J genes, CDR3 length and insertions or deletions at six rearrangement sites could be assigned. Within each subset, clonotype counts were normalized to the number of sorted cells before true diversity and Gini coefficients were calculated with the tcR R package. The overlap coefficient, calculated on TCRB nucleotide sequences, was used to quantify repertoire sharing. Out-of-frame TCRB sequences from naive cells were analyzed as a proxy for the pre-selection repertoire. In TCRdb, the immuneACCESS table is reduced to in-frame sequences with V and J assigned. These tables do not hold every clone; where another copy was compared, an unresolved V gene accounts for under half, and the others remain unexplained. The V and J calls and clone size were taken over from that table, and D and trimming were inferred from the DNA. In this sample the table shows 640,000 or so clones, roughly 13% of which occur a single time. Roughly 0.022% of the sample is in the top ten clones.

Including cysteine and phenylalanine, the CDR3 has 13 amino acids. Only the CDR3 region is kept as DNA, spanning 39 bases read in frame from base 1. For CDR1 and CDR2, the germline V gene lists SQVTM and ANQGSEA. Trimming at the junction amounts to 8 bases on V and 0 bases on J, and the germline ends lie 13 bases apart. What was sequenced was naive CD4+ T cells from blood. The meaning of the sample's cell subset or site label: true naive CD4+ T cells. Recombination joined TRBV29-1 with TRBJ1-1; no D gene is confidently identified. The sequence derives from a man aged 18-30 years with type 1 diabetes. The CDR3 reads CSLSGRLNTEAFF. Here is the DNA: TGCAGCCTCTCCGGGAGACTGAACACTGAAGCTTTCTTT.